This TCR beta chain came from a study of cytomegalovirus exposure and HLA in healthy donors. The study ran its PCR with 60 Vbeta and 13 Jbeta primers. Clones were sequenced by immunoSEQ multiplex PCR, and TCRdb holds only the in-frame ones, with some missing. The sample has 130,000 or so clones, approximately 80% seen once; the top ten hold approximately 1.5%. The V gene's germline CDR1 is LGHNA and CDR2 YSLEER. The V gene lost 0 bases and the J gene lost 4 bases, with 14 bases spanning the gap. This CDR3 region has 16 residues. The chain carries TRBV4-3 and TRBJ2-3, with D unclear. The sample taken for sequencing was PBMCs. The clonotype was recovered from a female donor in good health and CMV-seronegative. The CDR3 loop reads CASSQEVASEADTQYF. CDR3 DNA sequence: TGCGCCAGCAGCCAAGAAGTGGCTAGTGAGGCAGATACGCAGTATTTT.